This T cell receptor (beta chain) stems from a study of ipilimumab plus nivolumab after autologous stem cell transplantation. Study as a whole: A median of about 8 nivolumab and about 5 ipilimumab doses were given.

Germline values: CDR1 SGHRS, CDR2 YFSETQ. V lost 5 bases to trimming and J lost 9 bases, with 12 bases between them. The CDR3 has 12 residues. The repertoire was sequenced with immunoSEQ multiplex PCR; TCRdb's copy has only in-frame clones and lacks some. The sample carries 84,000 or so clones, approximately 83% recorded once. Ipilimumab, 1 mg/kg, started 14 to 28 days after autologous transplant. The sequencing used PBMCs, collected in a trial of ipilimumab plus nivolumab as post-transplant consolidation. J is TRBJ2-1 and V is TRBV5-1, with unresolved D. The TCR originated in a male donor with diffuse large B-cell lymphoma. The CDR3 DNA sequence: TGCGCCAGCAGGCTCCAGCCGTTTGAGCAGTTCTTC. Its translation: CASRLQPFEQFF.